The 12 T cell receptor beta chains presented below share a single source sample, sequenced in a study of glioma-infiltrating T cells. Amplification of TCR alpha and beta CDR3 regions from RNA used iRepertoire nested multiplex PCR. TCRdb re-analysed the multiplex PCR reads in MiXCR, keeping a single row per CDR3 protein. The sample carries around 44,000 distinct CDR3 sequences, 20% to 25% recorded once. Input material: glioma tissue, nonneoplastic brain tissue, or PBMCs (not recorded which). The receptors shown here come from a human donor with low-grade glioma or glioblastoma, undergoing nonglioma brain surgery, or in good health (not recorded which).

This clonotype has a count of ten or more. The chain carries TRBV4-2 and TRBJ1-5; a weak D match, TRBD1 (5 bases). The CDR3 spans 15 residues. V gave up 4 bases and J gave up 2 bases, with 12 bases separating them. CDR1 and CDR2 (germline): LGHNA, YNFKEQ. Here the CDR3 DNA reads TGTGCCAGCAGCCCGAGGGGTGAGGGCAATCAGCCCCAGCATTTT. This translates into CASSPRGEGNQPQHF.

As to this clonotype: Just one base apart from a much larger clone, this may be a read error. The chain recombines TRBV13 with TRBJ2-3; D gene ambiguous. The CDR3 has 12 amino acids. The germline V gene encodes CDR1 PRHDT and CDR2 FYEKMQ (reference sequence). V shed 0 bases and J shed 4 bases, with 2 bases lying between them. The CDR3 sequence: CASSLGPDTQYF. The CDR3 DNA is TGTGCCAGCAGCTTAGGTCCAGATACGCAGTATTTT. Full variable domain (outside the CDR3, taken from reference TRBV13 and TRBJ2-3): AAGVIQSPRHLIKEKRETATLKCYPIPRHDTVYWYQQGPGQDPQFLISFYEKMQSDKGSIPDRFSAQQFSDYHSELNMSSLELGDSALYFCASSLGPDTQYFGPGTRLTVL.

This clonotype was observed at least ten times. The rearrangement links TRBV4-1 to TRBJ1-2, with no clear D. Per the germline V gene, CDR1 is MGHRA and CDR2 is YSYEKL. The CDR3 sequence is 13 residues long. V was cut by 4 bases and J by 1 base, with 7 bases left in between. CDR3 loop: CASSPQVNYGYTF. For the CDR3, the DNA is TGCGCCAGCAGCCCCCAGGTTAACTATGGCTACACCTTC.

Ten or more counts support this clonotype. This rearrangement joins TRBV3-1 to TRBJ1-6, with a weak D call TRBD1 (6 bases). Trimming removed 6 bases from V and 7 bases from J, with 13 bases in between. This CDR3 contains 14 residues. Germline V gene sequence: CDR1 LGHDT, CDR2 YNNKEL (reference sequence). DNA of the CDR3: TGTGCCAGCAGTCCAGGGGCCATCAATTCACCCCTCCACTTT. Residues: CASSPGAINSPLHF.

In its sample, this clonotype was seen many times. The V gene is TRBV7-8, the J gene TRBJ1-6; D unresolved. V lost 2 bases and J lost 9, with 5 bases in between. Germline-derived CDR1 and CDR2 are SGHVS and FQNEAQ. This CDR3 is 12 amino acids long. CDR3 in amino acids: CASSLKVSPLHF. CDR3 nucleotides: TGTGCCAGCAGCTTAAAGGTTTCACCCCTCCACTTT.

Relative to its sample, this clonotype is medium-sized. This chain's CDR3 is CSAVFSGNTIYF. The CDR3 coding sequence is TGCAGTGCTGTATTCTCTGGAAACACCATATATTTT. This rearrangement joins TRBV20-1 to TRBJ1-3; D gene uncertain. The length of the CDR3 is 12 residues. Germline-derived CDR1 and CDR2 are DFQATT and SNEGSKA (reference sequence). V lost 5 bases and J lost 0, with 5 bases in between.

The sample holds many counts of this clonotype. The CDR3 DNA follows: TGTGCCAGCAGCACGGGACTAGCGGGAGATGAGCAGTTCTTC. It codes for CASSTGLAGDEQFF. The V and J genes are TRBV7-3 and TRBJ2-1; 14 bases agree with TRBD2. The CDR3 spans 14 residues. CDR1 is SGHTA, CDR2 FQGTGA, per germline. V shed 5 bases, J shed 8 bases, and the junction held 2 bases outside the gene matches.

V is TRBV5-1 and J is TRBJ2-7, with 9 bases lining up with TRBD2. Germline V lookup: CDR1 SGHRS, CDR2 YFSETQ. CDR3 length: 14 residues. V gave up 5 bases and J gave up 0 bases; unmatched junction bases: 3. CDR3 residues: CASSSGLASYEQYF. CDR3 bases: TGCGCCAGCAGTTCGGGACTAGCCTCCTACGAGCAGTACTTC.

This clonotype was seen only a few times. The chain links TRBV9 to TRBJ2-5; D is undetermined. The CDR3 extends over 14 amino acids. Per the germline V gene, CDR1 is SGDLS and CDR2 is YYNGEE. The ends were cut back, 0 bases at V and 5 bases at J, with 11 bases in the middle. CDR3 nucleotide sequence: TGTGCCAGCAGCGTAGCTTCTACCGGGGAGACCCAGTACTTC. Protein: CASSVASTGETQYF.

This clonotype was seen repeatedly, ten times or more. The CDR3 protein is CASSDPRGAGETQYF. The CDR3 DNA follows: TGTGCCAGCAGTGACCCCCGGGGGGCAGGAGAGACCCAGTACTTC. V gene TRBV28 combines with J gene TRBJ2-5, with D possibly TRBD2 on 7 matching bases. Germline values: CDR1 MDHEN, CDR2 SYDVKM. The CDR3 has 15 amino acids. The V and J ends lost 5 bases and 4 bases respectively, with 17 bases between them.

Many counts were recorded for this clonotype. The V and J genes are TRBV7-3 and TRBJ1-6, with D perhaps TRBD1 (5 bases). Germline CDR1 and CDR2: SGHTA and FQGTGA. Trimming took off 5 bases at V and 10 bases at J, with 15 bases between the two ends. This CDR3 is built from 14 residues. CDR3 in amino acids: CASSLGTRGSPLHF. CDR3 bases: TGTGCCAGCAGCCTCGGGACCCGGGGGTCACCCCTCCACTTT.

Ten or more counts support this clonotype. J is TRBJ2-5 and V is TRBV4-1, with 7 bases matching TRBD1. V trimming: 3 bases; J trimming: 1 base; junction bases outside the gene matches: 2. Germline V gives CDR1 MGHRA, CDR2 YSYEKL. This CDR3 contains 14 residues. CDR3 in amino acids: CASSHRQGQETQYF. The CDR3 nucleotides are TGCGCCAGCAGCCATCGACAGGGCCAAGAGACCCAGTACTTC.